Here is one T cell receptor (beta chain) with its context. Its target is unknown. Sequencing of TCR beta, carried out with a high-throughput approach, was applied to CD8+ and CD4+ T cells from the blood. Negative isolation was used for CD8+ and CD4+ T cells, and FACS enrichment was applied to TEMRA cells. A quantity of roughly 0.5 to 1 ug RNA underwent reverse transcription using random hexamers. TCR beta CDR3 was amplified by immunoSEQ covering 54 Vbeta and 13 Jbeta. Each CDR3 protein is one row after TCRdb ran MiXCR on the immunoSEQ multiplex PCR reads. Of 300,000 to 350,000 distinct CDR3 sequences in the sample, about 91% were seen once. This CDR3 is 16 amino acids long. The germline gives CDR1 LNHDA, CDR2 SQIVND (reference sequence). Trimming cost V 3 bases and J 8 bases, with 17 bases left between them. This sample was taken from a study of CD8 T cells in Susac syndrome. Points from the study as a whole: The study conceded that relatively few individuals underwent its TCR sequencing and HLA analysis.

Source material: CD4+ T cells from PBMCs. V and J are TRBV19 and TRBJ1-6; D unresolved. The clonotype was recovered from a human donor with multiple sclerosis. CDR3 bases: TGTGCCAGTAGTATTAGAGGTTTGGACGCCGATTCACCCCTCCACTTT. This translates into CASSIRGLDADSPLHF.